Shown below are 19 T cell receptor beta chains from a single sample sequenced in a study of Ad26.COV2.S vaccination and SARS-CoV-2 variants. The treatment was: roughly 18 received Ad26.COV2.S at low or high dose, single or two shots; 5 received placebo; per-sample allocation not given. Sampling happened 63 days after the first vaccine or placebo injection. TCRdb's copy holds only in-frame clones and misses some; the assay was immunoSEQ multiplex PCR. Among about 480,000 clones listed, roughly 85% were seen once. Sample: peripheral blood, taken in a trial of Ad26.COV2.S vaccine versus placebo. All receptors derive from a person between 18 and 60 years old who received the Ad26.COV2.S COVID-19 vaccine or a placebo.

CDR3 sequence: CASSQDRGSEAFF. DNA of the CDR3: TGTGCCAGCAGCCAAGACAGGGGGAGTGAAGCTTTCTTT. The rearrangement joins TRBV3-1 (or the pseudogene TRBV3-2) to TRBJ1-1; 7 bases match TRBD1. Germline loops: CDR1 LGHDT, CDR2 YNNKEL (reference sequence). CDR3 length: 13 amino acids. Trimming cost V 0 bases and J 7 bases; bases outside gene matches: 2.

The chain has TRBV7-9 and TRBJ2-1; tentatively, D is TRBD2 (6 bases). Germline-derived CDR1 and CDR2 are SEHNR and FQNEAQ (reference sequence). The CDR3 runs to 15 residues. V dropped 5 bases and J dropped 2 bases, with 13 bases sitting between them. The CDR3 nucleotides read TGTGCCAGCAGCGTGGGACTGCCCCCCTACAATGAGCAGTTCTTC. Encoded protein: CASSVGLPPYNEQFF.

In DNA form, the CDR3 reads TGTGCCAGCCACCTGGTGGGAGGGGCAGATACGCAGTATTTT. Translation: CASHLVGGADTQYF. The rearrangement joins TRBV2 to TRBJ2-3; TRBD2 matches 7 bases. Germline CDR1 reads SNHLY; CDR2 reads FYNNEI. The CDR3 is 14 amino acids. Trimming cost V 8 bases and J 4 bases; bases outside gene matches: 9.

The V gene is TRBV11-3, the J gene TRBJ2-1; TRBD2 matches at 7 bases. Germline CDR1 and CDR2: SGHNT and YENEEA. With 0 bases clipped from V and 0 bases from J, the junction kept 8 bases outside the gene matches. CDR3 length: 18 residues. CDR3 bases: TGTGCCAGCAGCTTAGATCAAGTGGGAGGGAGCTCCTACAATGAGCAGTTCTTC. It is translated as CASSLDQVGGSSYNEQFF.

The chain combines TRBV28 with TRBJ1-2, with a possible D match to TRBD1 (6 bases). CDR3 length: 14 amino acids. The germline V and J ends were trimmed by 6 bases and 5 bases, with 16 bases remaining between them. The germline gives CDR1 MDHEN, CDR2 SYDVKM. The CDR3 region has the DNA TGTGCCAGCAGGGGGGCAGGGGTATGGTATGGCTACACCTTC. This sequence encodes CASRGAGVWYGYTF.

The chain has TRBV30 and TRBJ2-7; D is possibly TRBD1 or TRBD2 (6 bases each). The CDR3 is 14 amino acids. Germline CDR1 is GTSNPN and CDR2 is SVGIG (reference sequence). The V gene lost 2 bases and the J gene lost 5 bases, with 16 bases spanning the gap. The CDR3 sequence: CAWSRGTPINEQYF. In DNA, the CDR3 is TGTGCCTGGAGTCGCGGGACACCCATTAACGAGCAGTACTTC.

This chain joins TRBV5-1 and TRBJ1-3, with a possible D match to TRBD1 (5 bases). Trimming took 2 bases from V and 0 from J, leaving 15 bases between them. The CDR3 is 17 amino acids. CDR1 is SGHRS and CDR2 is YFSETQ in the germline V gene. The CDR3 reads CASSFNQGGSSGNTIYF. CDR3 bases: TGCGCCAGCAGCTTTAACCAGGGCGGCTCCTCTGGAAACACCATATATTTT.

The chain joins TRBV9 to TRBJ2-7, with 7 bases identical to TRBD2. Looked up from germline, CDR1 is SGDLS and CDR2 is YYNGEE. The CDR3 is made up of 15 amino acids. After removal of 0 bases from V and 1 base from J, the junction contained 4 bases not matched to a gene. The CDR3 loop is CASSVGASGSYEQYF. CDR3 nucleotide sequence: TGTGCCAGCAGCGTAGGAGCTAGCGGATCCTACGAGCAGTACTTC.

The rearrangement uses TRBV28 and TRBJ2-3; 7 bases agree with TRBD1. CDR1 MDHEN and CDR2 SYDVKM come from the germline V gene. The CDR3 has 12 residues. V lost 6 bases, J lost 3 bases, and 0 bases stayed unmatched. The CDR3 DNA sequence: TGTGCCAGCAGGACAGGGACAGATACGCAGTATTTT. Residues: CASRTGTDTQYF.

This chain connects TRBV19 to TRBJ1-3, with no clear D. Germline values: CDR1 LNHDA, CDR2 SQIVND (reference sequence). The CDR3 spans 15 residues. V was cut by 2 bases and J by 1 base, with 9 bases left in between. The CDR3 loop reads CASSIQQGSGNTIYF. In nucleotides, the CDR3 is TGTGCCAGTAGTATACAACAAGGATCTGGAAACACCATATATTTT.

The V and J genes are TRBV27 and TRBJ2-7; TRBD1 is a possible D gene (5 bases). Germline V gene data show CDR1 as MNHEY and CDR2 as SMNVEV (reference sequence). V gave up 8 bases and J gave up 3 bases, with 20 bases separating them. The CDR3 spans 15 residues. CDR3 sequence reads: CASLKTDLIVYEQYF. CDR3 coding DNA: TGTGCCAGCCTTAAGACAGATCTCATAGTCTACGAGCAGTACTTC.

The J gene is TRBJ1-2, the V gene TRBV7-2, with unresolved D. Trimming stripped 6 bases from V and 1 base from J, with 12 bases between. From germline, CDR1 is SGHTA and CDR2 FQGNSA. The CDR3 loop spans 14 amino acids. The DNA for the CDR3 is TGTGCCAGCAGGGTACCGGTAGTTAACTATGGCTACACCTTC. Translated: CASRVPVVNYGYTF.

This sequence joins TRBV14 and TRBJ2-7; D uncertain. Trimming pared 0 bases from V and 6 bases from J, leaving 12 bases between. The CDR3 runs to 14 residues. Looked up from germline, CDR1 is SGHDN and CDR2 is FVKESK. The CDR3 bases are TGTGCCAGCAGCCAAGATTTGGCATCCCGCGAGCAGTACTTC. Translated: CASSQDLASREQYF.

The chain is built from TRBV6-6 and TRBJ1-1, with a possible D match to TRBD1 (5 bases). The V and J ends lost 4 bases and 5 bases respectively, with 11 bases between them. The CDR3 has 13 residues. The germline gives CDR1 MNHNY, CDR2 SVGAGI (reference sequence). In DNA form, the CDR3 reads TGTGCCAGCAGTTTGGGGGGTCGGACTGAAGCTTTCTTT. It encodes CASSLGGRTEAFF.

The CDR3 region has the DNA TGTGCCAGCAGCCATCCAGTAGCACAGGGACACGAGCAGTACTTC. Its protein product is CASSHPVAQGHEQYF. The chain recombines TRBV4-2 with TRBJ2-7, with D tentatively TRBD1 (6 bases). Trimming took 3 bases from V and 5 from J, leaving 17 bases between them. From germline, CDR1 is LGHNA and CDR2 YNFKEQ. There are 15 residues in the CDR3.

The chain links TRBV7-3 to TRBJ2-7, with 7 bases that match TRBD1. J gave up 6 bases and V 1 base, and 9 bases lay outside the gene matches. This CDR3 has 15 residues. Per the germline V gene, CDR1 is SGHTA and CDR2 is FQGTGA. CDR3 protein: CASSLIRQGRGEQYF. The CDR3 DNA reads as TGTGCCAGCAGCTTAATTAGACAGGGAAGAGGCGAGCAGTACTTC. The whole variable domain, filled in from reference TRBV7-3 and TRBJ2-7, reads GAGVSQTPSNKVTEKGKYVELRCDPISGHTALYWYRQSLGQGPEFLIYFQGTGAADDSGLPNDRFFAVRPEGSVSTLKIQRTERGDSAVYLCASSLIRQGRGEQYFGPGTRLTVT.

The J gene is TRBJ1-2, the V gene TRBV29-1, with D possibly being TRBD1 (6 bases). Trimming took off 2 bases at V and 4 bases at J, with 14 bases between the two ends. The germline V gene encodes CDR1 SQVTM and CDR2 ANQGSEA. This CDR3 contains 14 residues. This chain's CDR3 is CSVEKQGWSYGYTF. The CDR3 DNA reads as TGCAGCGTTGAAAAACAGGGTTGGAGCTATGGCTACACCTTC.

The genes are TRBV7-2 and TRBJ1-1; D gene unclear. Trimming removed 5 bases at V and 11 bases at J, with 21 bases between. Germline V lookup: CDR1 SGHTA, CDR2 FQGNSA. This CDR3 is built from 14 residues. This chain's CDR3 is CASSPTGPSLSAFF. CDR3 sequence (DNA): TGTGCCAGCAGCCCCACCGGGCCCTCACTTTCGGCTTTCTTT.

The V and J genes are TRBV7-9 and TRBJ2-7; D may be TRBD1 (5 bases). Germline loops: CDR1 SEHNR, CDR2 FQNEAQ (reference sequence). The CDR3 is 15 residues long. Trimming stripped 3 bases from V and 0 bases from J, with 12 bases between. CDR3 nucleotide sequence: TGTGCCAGCAGCTTCCCAGGGTTTAGCTCCTACGAGCAGTACTTC. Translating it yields CASSFPGFSSYEQYF.